Presented here are 28 T cell receptor beta chains from one specimen sequenced in a study of yellow fever vaccine responses in identical twins. TCRdb reanalysed the RT-PCR reads using MiXCR and keeps one entry per CDR3 protein. The table includes 15,000 to 20,000 distinct CDR3 sequences, roughly two thirds detected once. Sequenced here: T cells from blood (PBMCs), unsorted or a sorted subset (not recorded which), sampled before or after yellow fever vaccination (not recorded which). The receptors originated from a woman aged 18-29 years who received the yellow fever vaccine.

This rearrangement joins TRBV12-3 or TRBV12-4 to TRBJ1-4; D possibly corresponds to TRBD1 (6 bases). V was shortened by 7 bases and J by 8 bases, with 17 bases between the two germline ends. This CDR3 is built from 14 residues. CDR3 loop: CASTITGPWEKLFF. The CDR3 DNA reads TGTGCCAGCACCATTACAGGGCCTTGGGAAAAACTGTTTTTT.

This clonotype was observed a few times. CDR3 bases: TGTGCCAGCAGTTACTCGGGTTATCGGGGACGAGCGGGCTACACCTTC. Protein product: CASSYSGYRGRAGYTF. This chain uses TRBV6-2 or TRBV6-3 with TRBJ1-2, with a tentative D call TRBD1 (5 bases). The CDR3 has 16 amino acids. The V end was cut by 0 bases, the J end by 8 bases, with 19 bases between. The germline V gene has CDR1 MNHEY and CDR2 SVGEGT.

The V call is TRBV23-1, the J call TRBJ2-1; 7 bases fit TRBD2. TRBV23-1 falls under the ORF class, with uncertain function. The junction had 13 bases not matched to a gene; V was cut back by 1 base and J by 7 bases. The CDR3 totals 17 residues. The CDR3 here is CASSQFGEGGPGNEQFF. DNA for the CDR3: TGCGCCAGCAGTCAATTCGGCGAGGGAGGGCCGGGTAATGAGCAGTTCTTC.

This clonotype was seen more than once but under ten times. The chain links TRBV20-1 to TRBJ2-7; weak D call: TRBD2 (6 bases). Germline CDR1 reads DFQATT; CDR2 reads SNEGSKA (reference sequence). CDR3 size: 13 residues. The V end was cut by 4 bases, the J end by 2 bases, with 12 bases between. CDR3 loop: CSATPGLTYEQYF. DNA of the CDR3: TGCAGTGCTACACCGGGACTTACCTACGAGCAGTACTTC.

The rearrangement uses TRBV10-3 and TRBJ2-2; D may be TRBD1 (5 bases). Looked up from germline, CDR1 is ENHRY and CDR2 is SYGVKD. Deletions cut 7 bases from V and 3 bases from J, with 9 bases between. This CDR3 is built from 13 residues. The CDR3 region is CAITRVDTGELFF. The CDR3 coding sequence is TGTGCCATCACCAGGGTTGACACCGGGGAGCTGTTTTTT.

This rearrangement joins TRBV11-2 to TRBJ2-1, with 7 bases aligning to TRBD1. With 5 bases clipped from V and 4 bases from J, the junction kept 8 bases outside the gene matches. Germline V gives CDR1 SGHAT, CDR2 FQNNGV. This CDR3 region has 15 residues. Here the CDR3 reads CASSPRDSTYNEQFF. CDR3 sequence (DNA): TGTGCCAGCAGCCCCAGGGACAGCACATACAATGAGCAGTTCTTC. Looking up the rest from reference TRBV11-2 and TRBJ2-1 gives the full variable domain: EAGVAQSPRYKIIEKRQSVAFWCNPISGHATLYWYQQILGQGPKLLIQFQNNGVVDDSQLPKDRFSAERLKGVDSTLKIQPAKLEDSAVYLCASSPRDSTYNEQFFGPGTRLTVL.

This clonotype has only a few counts. V and J are TRBV3-1 and TRBJ1-6; D uncertain. Germline V CDR1 and CDR2: LGHDT, YNNKEL (reference sequence). CDR3 length: 13 amino acids. V was shortened by 1 base and J by 10 bases, with 8 bases between the two germline ends. In DNA form, the CDR3 reads TGTGCCAGCAGCCAAGCCGTTTCCTCACCCCTCCACTTT. Its protein product is CASSQAVSSPLHF.

J is TRBJ1-5 and V is TRBV18; D remains ambiguous. V was pared by 4 bases and J by 4 bases, with 11 bases between. CDR3 length equals 14 residues. The germline V gene has CDR1 KGHSH and CDR2 LQKENI. Written as DNA, the CDR3 is TGTGCCAGCTCACTCCGGGCCTTTAATCAGCCCCAGCATTTT. It translates to CASSLRAFNQPQHF.

This rearrangement joins TRBV7-8 to TRBJ1-1, with D perhaps TRBD1 (6 bases). Trimming cost V 3 bases and J 4 bases, with 9 bases left between them. The CDR3 loop spans 13 amino acids. The germline CDR1 and CDR2 sequences are SGHVS and FQNEAQ. The CDR3 loop reads CASSFRGGTEAFF. The CDR3 nucleotides read TGTGCCAGCAGCTTCAGGGGCGGCACTGAAGCTTTCTTT.

The chain is built from TRBV28 and TRBJ2-5; 12 positions agree with TRBD2. With 4 bases clipped from V and 2 bases from J, the junction kept 5 bases outside the gene matches. The CDR3 consists of 16 residues. The V gene's germline CDR1 is MDHEN and CDR2 SYDVKM. The DNA for the CDR3 is TGTGCCAGCAGTTCACCGGGACTAGCGGGTCAAGAGACCCAGTACTTC. It translates to CASSSPGLAGQETQYF. The variable domain in full, with the rest retrieved from reference TRBV28 and TRBJ2-5, is DVKVTQSSRYLVKRTGEKVFLECVQDMDHENMFWYRQDPGLGLRLIYFSYDVKMKEKGDIPEGYSVSREKKERFSLILESASTNQTSMYLCASSSPGLAGQETQYFGPGTRLLVL.

This chain connects TRBV5-5 to TRBJ1-6; TRBD1 matches at 7 bases. CDR3 length equals 15 residues. Germline V gives CDR1 SGHKS, CDR2 YYEKEE (reference sequence). V trimming: 4 bases; J trimming: 5 bases; junction bases outside the gene matches: 6. The CDR3 region has the DNA TGTGCCAGCAGCATGGGACAGCCTAATAATTCACCCCTCCACTTT. This encodes CASSMGQPNNSPLHF.

The chain uses TRBV18 and TRBJ2-1; weak D call: TRBD1 (5 bases). CDR3 size: 15 residues. Trimming shortened V by 3 bases and J by 0 bases, and 9 bases separated the two germline ends. Looked up from germline, CDR1 is KGHSH and CDR2 is LQKENI. The CDR3 region is CASSPQGSSYNEQFF. The CDR3 DNA sequence: TGTGCCAGCTCACCCCAGGGCAGCTCCTACAATGAGCAGTTCTTC. The full variable domain, completed using reference TRBV18 and TRBJ2-1, is NAGVMQNPRHLVRRRGQEARLRCSPMKGHSHVYWYRQLPEEGLKFMVYLQKENIIDESGMPKERFSAEFPKEGPSILRIQQVVRGDSAAYFCASSPQGSSYNEQFFGPGTRLTVL.

The rearrangement links TRBV20-1 to TRBJ2-1; 14 bases align to TRBD2. J was trimmed by 4 bases and V by 2 bases; bases with no gene match: 10. This CDR3 spans 18 amino acids. The germline gives CDR1 DFQATT, CDR2 SNEGSKA (reference sequence). CDR3 in DNA: TGCAGTGCTAGAACAACCGGGACTAGCGGGGGATTTTACAATGAGCAGTTCTTC. Protein product: CSARTTGTSGGFYNEQFF.

The chain recombines TRBV6-2 or TRBV6-3 with TRBJ1-6; D possibly corresponds to TRBD1 (6 bases). This CDR3 has 17 amino acids. V lost 2 bases and J 1 base, leaving 12 bases between the germline ends. The germline gives CDR1 MNHEY, CDR2 SVGEGT. CDR3 sequence reads: CASSYGTLGSYNSPLHF. The DNA for the CDR3 is TGTGCCAGCAGTTACGGGACACTCGGATCCTATAATTCACCCCTCCACTTT.

There are a few counts of this clonotype. J is TRBJ2-1 and V is TRBV7-6, with 7 bases aligning to TRBD2. This CDR3 spans 17 amino acids. Germline assignment: CDR1 SGHVS and CDR2 FNYEAQ. With V trimmed by 4 bases and J by 2 bases, 11 bases remained unmatched. CDR3 sequence: CASSSGISGITYNEQFF. The CDR3, as DNA: TGTGCCAGCAGCTCAGGAATCAGCGGGATTACCTACAATGAGCAGTTCTTC.

The chain combines TRBV2 with TRBJ2-1, with D maybe TRBD2 (6 bases). CDR3 length: 14 amino acids. In germline, CDR1 is SNHLY, CDR2 FYNNEI. Trimming shortened V by 6 bases and J by 4 bases, and 13 bases separated the two germline ends. CDR3: CASSAAGGYNEQFF. Here the CDR3 DNA reads TGTGCCAGCAGCGCGGCCGGGGGATACAATGAGCAGTTCTTC.

Only a few counts were recorded for this clonotype. The chain is built from TRBV11-2 and TRBJ2-3; 8 bases map to TRBD1. The CDR3 runs to 16 residues. V was clipped by 5 bases and J by 4 bases; unmatched bases: 11. Germline lookup yields CDR1 SGHAT and CDR2 FQNNGV. The CDR3 coding sequence is TGTGCCAGCAGCCGCCCATCAGGGGGCGCCGCAGATACGCAGTATTTT. It is translated as CASSRPSGGAADTQYF.

The chain links TRBV7-6 to TRBJ2-3, with D possibly TRBD1 on 7 matching bases. This CDR3 has 17 amino acids. V lost 2 bases and J lost 6, with 21 bases in between. Germline CDR1 reads SGHVS; CDR2 reads FNYEAQ. CDR3 sequence (DNA): TGTGCCAGCAGCTTACCCACAGGGACAGCAGGGGGGGATACGCAGTATTTT. Residues: CASSLPTGTAGGDTQYF.

This clonotype was counted only a few times. The rearrangement uses TRBV20-1 and TRBJ1-1; 9 positions agree with TRBD1. J lost 2 bases, V lost 3 bases, and 10 bases had no gene match. The germline V gene encodes CDR1 DFQATT and CDR2 SNEGSKA (reference sequence). The length of the CDR3 is 16 residues. The CDR3 loop reads CSARDAGQGLNTEAFF. The DNA of the CDR3 is TGCAGTGCTAGGGACGCGGGACAGGGCCTAAACACTGAAGCTTTCTTT.

This clonotype has only a few counts. The rearrangement uses TRBV11-1 and TRBJ2-5; D is perhaps TRBD1 or TRBD2 (5 bases each). CDR1 and CDR2 (germline): SGHAT, FQDESV (reference sequence). V lost 5 bases and J 5 bases, leaving 18 bases between the germline ends. This CDR3 is 15 amino acids long. CDR3: CASSVGTHGSETQYF. The CDR3 DNA reads TGTGCCAGCAGCGTTGGGACGCATGGTTCGGAGACCCAGTACTTC.

V is TRBV24-1 and J is TRBJ2-1; 11 bases align to TRBD1. This CDR3 region has 13 residues. Per germline, CDR1 KGHDR and CDR2 SFDVKD. Germline trimming cut 8 bases from V and 6 bases from J; bases unmatched to any gene: 2. The DNA for the CDR3 is TGTGCCACCAAAGGGACAGGGGGCAATGAGCAGTTCTTC. Its translation is CATKGTGGNEQFF.

The chain joins TRBV11-3 to TRBJ1-2; 10 nucleotides agree with TRBD1. Germline CDR1 is SGHNT and CDR2 is YENEEA. J lost 9 bases, V lost 1 base, and 2 bases had no gene match. This CDR3 is 13 amino acids long. The CDR3 loop is CASSLGTGGRYTF. As DNA, the CDR3 is TGTGCCAGCAGCTTAGGGACAGGGGGACGCTACACCTTC. Together with reference TRBV11-3 and TRBJ1-2, the CDR3 gives the full variable domain: EAGVVQSPRYKIIEKKQPVAFWCNPISGHNTLYWYLQNLGQGPELLIRYENEEAVDDSQLPKDRFSAERLKGVDSTLKIQPAELGDSAVYLCASSLGTGGRYTFGSGTRLTVV.

This clonotype was seen only a few times. The V and J genes are TRBV11-2 and TRBJ1-5, with D unresolved. The CDR3 has 15 residues. The germline CDR1 and CDR2 sequences are SGHAT and FQNNGV. V was pared by 2 bases and J by 3 bases, with 11 bases between. The CDR3 DNA reads as TGTGCCAGCAGCTTAAAGCGGCAGGACAATCAGCCCCAGCATTTT. This translates into CASSLKRQDNQPQHF.

The CDR3 DNA reads TGTGCCAGCAGCTTAGGGGCAGTCACAGATACGCAGTATTTT. Encoded protein: CASSLGAVTDTQYF. The gene calls are TRBV9 and TRBJ2-3, with D perhaps matching TRBD1 (5 bases). Deletions cut 4 bases from V and 2 bases from J, with 11 bases between. This CDR3 contains 14 residues. From germline, CDR1 is SGDLS and CDR2 YYNGEE. The entire variable domain, with the rest obtained from reference TRBV9 and TRBJ2-3, is as follows: DSGVTQTPKHLITATGQRVTLRCSPRSGDLSVYWYQQSLDQGLQFLIQYYNGEERAKGNILERFSAQQFPDLHSELNLSSLELGDSALYFCASSLGAVTDTQYFGPGTRLTVL.

This clonotype occurred once. The V and J genes are TRBV7-6 and TRBJ2-1; D is possibly TRBD1 or TRBD2 (7 bases each). Per germline, CDR1 SGHVS and CDR2 FNYEAQ. CDR3 size: 16 residues. Deletions cut 2 bases from V and 4 bases from J, with 15 bases between. The CDR3 here is CASSLKPQGGYNEQFF. As DNA, the CDR3 is TGTGCCAGCAGCTTAAAGCCTCAGGGGGGGTACAATGAGCAGTTCTTC.

This clonotype was observed a few times. This chain uses TRBV7-9 with TRBJ1-5, with TRBD1 matching 7 bases. The germline CDR1 and CDR2 sequences are SEHNR and FQNEAQ (reference sequence). With 5 bases clipped from V and 7 bases from J, the junction kept 5 bases outside the gene matches. The CDR3 loop spans 13 amino acids. The CDR3 DNA follows: TGTGCCAGCAGCGAAGGGACAGTGCAGCCCCAGCATTTT. Encoded protein: CASSEGTVQPQHF.

This chain uses TRBV10-3 with TRBJ2-7; 7 nucleotides match TRBD1. Unmatched junction bases numbered 11, after V lost 9 bases and J lost 6 bases. Germline-derived CDR1 and CDR2 are ENHRY and SYGVKD. The CDR3 runs to 13 residues. The chain's CDR3 is CAIKTTGVGEQYV. CDR3 in DNA: TGTGCCATTAAGACAACAGGGGTGGGCGAGCAGTACGTC.

This rearrangement joins TRBV5-4 to TRBJ2-7; 8 bases line up with TRBD2. From germline, CDR1 is SGHNT and CDR2 YYREEE (reference sequence). The CDR3 spans 15 residues. V lost 3 bases, J lost 2 bases, and 7 bases stayed unmatched. The CDR3 region is CASSWGSGNTYEQYF. The DNA of the CDR3 is TGTGCCAGCAGCTGGGGTAGCGGGAACACCTACGAGCAGTACTTC.